The T cell receptor (beta chain) under discussion was sequenced for a study of shared clonotypes between healthy human individuals. General study results and limits: Relative to memory subsets, naive subsets generally showed larger estimated richness. Around 5.4% of naive CD4 clonotypes were common to several donors.

Concerning this clone itself: Its specificity is unknown.

With 4 bases removed from V and 3 bases from J, the gap between germline ends came to 12 bases. Germline loops: CDR1 SEHNR, CDR2 FQNEAQ (reference sequence). The CDR3 length is 14 residues. The donors were adults (healthy and HIV-negative) with no recent acute infections or vaccinations. Caucasian adults living in Nashville, Tennessee, provided all samples. This table comes from immunoSEQ multiplex PCR, and its TCRdb copy is limited to in-frame clones, with some not included. This table holds more than 1.2 million clones, roughly 98.5% found once. The rearrangement links TRBV7-9 to TRBJ2-5; possibly TRBD1 or TRBD2 for D (5 bases each). The specimen sequenced was naive CD4+ T cells sorted from blood. Subset here: CD45RA+ positively selected. This receptor was identified in a man aged 25 to 40 in good health. Here the CDR3 DNA reads TGTGCCAGCAGCTCGTCCGGGACGGAAGAGACCCAGTACTTC. It yields the protein CASSSSGTEETQYF.